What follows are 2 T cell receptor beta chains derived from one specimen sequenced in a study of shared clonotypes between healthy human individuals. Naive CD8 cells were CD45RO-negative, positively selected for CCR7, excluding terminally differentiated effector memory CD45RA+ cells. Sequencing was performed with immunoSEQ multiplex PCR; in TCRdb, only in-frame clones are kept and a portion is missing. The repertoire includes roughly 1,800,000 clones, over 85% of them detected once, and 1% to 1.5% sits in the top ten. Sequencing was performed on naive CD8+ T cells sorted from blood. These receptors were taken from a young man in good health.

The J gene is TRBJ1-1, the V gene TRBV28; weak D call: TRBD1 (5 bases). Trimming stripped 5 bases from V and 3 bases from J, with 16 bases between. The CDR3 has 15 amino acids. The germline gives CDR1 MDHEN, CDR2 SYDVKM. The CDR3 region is CASSGHYARDTEAFF. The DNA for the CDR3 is TGTGCCAGCAGTGGACACTACGCCAGGGACACTGAAGCTTTCTTT.

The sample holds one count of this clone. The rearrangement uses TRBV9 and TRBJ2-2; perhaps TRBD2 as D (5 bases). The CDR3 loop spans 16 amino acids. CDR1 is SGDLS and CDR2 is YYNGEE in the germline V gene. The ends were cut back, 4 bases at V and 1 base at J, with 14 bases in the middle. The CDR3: CASSPHYGMNTGELFF. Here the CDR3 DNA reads TGTGCCAGCAGCCCCCATTACGGGATGAACACCGGGGAGCTGTTTTTT. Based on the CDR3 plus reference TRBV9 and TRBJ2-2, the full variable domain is DSGVTQTPKHLITATGQRVTLRCSPRSGDLSVYWYQQSLDQGLQFLIQYYNGEERAKGNILERFSAQQFPDLHSELNLSSLELGDSALYFCASSPHYGMNTGELFFGEGSRLTVL.